Listed here are 18 T cell receptor beta chains from one sample, sequenced in a study of CD8 T cells in ankylosing spondylitis. Regarding the study as a whole: Apparently characteristic of ankylosing spondylitis blood was a TCR beta motif (roughly eight highly homologous variants).

These receptors have no identified antigens. TCRdb ran MiXCR on the 5' RACE reads and lists one entry per CDR3 protein. The data contain 450,000 to 550,000 distinct CDR3 sequences, roughly 5% of them singletons. Material for sequencing was blood, either unsorted or a sorted T cell fraction (not recorded which). These receptor sequences come from a male donor with ankylosing spondylitis.

There are many counts of this clonotype. The chain carries TRBV12-3 or TRBV12-4 and TRBJ2-2; D may be TRBD2 (5 bases). Trimming took 4 bases from V and 5 from J, leaving 8 bases between them. This CDR3 contains 13 residues. The CDR3, as DNA: TGTGCCAGCAGTTCCTCGGGGACCGGGGAGCTGTTTTTT. Amino acid sequence: CASSSSGTGELFF.

The table lists this clonotype with many counts. This chain joins TRBV10-3 and TRBJ2-5; the match to TRBD1 covers 10 bases. V was clipped by 9 bases and J by 5 bases; unmatched bases: 9. CDR1 and CDR2 (germline): ENHRY, SYGVKD. The CDR3 has 14 amino acids. The CDR3 DNA sequence: TGTGCCATTGGCGACAGGGGGCATGGGGAGACCCAGTACTTC. Amino acids: CAIGDRGHGETQYF.

This clonotype was observed at least ten times. The chain is built from TRBV7-9 and TRBJ1-1, with a weak D call TRBD1 (6 bases). CDR1 SEHNR and CDR2 FQNEAQ come from the germline V gene (reference sequence). V lost 7 bases and J lost 0, with 21 bases in between. This CDR3 spans 17 amino acids. The CDR3 region has the DNA TGTGCCAGCATCAACGGCCGGGACAACCGGTTGAACACTGAAGCTTTCTTT. Amino acids: CASINGRDNRLNTEAFF.

At least ten counts were recorded for this clonotype. CDR3 residues: CASSEGQGQPQHF. DNA of the CDR3: TGTGCCAGCAGTGAGGGACAGGGACAGCCCCAGCATTTT. This chain joins TRBV12-3 or TRBV12-4 and TRBJ1-5; 9 bases are a match to TRBD1. CDR3 length equals 13 residues. V trimming: 5 bases; J trimming: 7 bases; junction bases outside the gene matches: 3.

This clonotype was seen many times. The V call is TRBV20-1, the J call TRBJ2-5, with D unclear. Germline loops: CDR1 DFQATT, CDR2 SNEGSKA (reference sequence). V was shortened by 3 bases and J by 0 bases, with 8 bases between the two germline ends. The CDR3 runs to 13 residues. The CDR3, as DNA: TGCAGTGCTAGTAGTCGATACCAAGAGACCCAGTACTTC. This gives the protein CSASSRYQETQYF.

This clonotype was seen at least ten times. The rearrangement links TRBV12-3 or TRBV12-4 to TRBJ1-5; D is unclear. Trimming removed 5 bases from V and 7 bases from J, with 9 bases in between. CDR3 length: 12 amino acids. The CDR3 loop reads CASSTTPQPQHF. The DNA of the CDR3 is TGTGCCAGCAGTACGACACCACAGCCCCAGCATTTT.

Ten or more counts support this clonotype. The rearrangement joins TRBV10-3 to TRBJ1-2, with D maybe TRBD1 (5 bases). This CDR3 is built from 13 residues. The germline gives CDR1 ENHRY, CDR2 SYGVKD. Trimming took off 5 bases at V and 1 base at J, with 8 bases between the two ends. This CDR3 is CAISRDGNYGYTF. CDR3 bases: TGTGCCATCAGTCGGGACGGTAACTATGGCTACACCTTC.

The rearrangement links TRBV10-3 to TRBJ2-7, with a tentative D call TRBD2 (5 bases). CDR1 and CDR2 (germline): ENHRY, SYGVKD. CDR3 size: 14 residues. V shed 0 bases and J shed 3 bases, with 9 bases lying between them. DNA of the CDR3: TGTGCCATCAGTGAGTCAATTGGAGGCTACGAGCAGTACTTC. Amino acid sequence: CAISESIGGYEQYF.

The sample holds many counts of this clonotype. The V gene is TRBV4-3, the J gene TRBJ2-7; perhaps TRBD2 as D (5 bases). The V end was cut by 6 bases, the J end by 5 bases, with 14 bases between. The CDR3 length is 13 residues. Looked up from germline, CDR1 is LGHNA and CDR2 is YSLEER. CDR3 residues: CASSRGGENEQYF. CDR3 in DNA: TGCGCCAGCAGTCGGGGTGGTGAGAACGAGCAGTACTTC.

This clonotype was recorded at least ten times. J is TRBJ2-2 and V is TRBV6-4, with 9 bases that match TRBD1. Losses at the gene ends were 6 bases for V and 5 bases for J; bases not matched to a gene: 4. The CDR3 is 14 amino acids. CDR1 and CDR2 (germline): MRHNA, SNTAGT. DNA of the CDR3: TGTGCCAGCAGCCGGGACAGGGAAACCGGGGAGCTGTTTTTT. Amino acids: CASSRDRETGELFF.

This clonotype was seen repeatedly, ten times or more. The chain recombines TRBV5-1 with TRBJ1-1; D is ambiguous. Germline V gives CDR1 SGHRS, CDR2 YFSETQ. The CDR3 has 15 amino acids. Trimming took off 0 bases at V and 6 bases at J, with 15 bases between the two ends. The CDR3 protein is CASSLGVFGSAEAFF. The CDR3 region has the DNA TGCGCCAGCAGCTTGGGGGTCTTTGGGAGCGCTGAAGCTTTCTTT.

The table lists this clonotype with many counts. The chain combines TRBV29-1 with TRBJ1-1; D unclear. With 1 base removed from V and 5 bases from J, the gap between germline ends came to 11 bases. Per germline, CDR1 SQVTM and CDR2 ANQGSEA. The CDR3 runs to 13 residues. In nucleotides, the CDR3 is TGCAGCGTTGAAGGCAGGTTCGAGACTGAAGCTTTCTTT. Translated: CSVEGRFETEAFF.

The chain combines TRBV5-5 with TRBJ1-5; the D gene is possibly TRBD1 (5 bases). Germline CDR1 SGHKS, CDR2 YYEKEE (reference sequence). Trimming removed 3 bases from V and 11 bases from J, with 18 bases in between. The CDR3 has 14 amino acids. The CDR3 loop is CASSSGTDLLSQHF. The CDR3 DNA is TGTGCCAGCAGCTCCGGGACGGACCTGTTGTCCCAGCATTTT.

This clonotype was observed many times. The rearrangement links TRBV10-3 to TRBJ2-4; maybe TRBD1 (6 bases). Trimming took 2 bases from V and 7 from J, leaving 12 bases between them. Germline CDR1 and CDR2: ENHRY and SYGVKD. The CDR3 loop spans 14 amino acids. CDR3 sequence (DNA): TGTGCCATCAGTGAGGGTTACCAGGGGAACATTCAGTACTTC. It is translated as CAISEGYQGNIQYF.

This clonotype occurred many times. The chain has TRBV7-2 and TRBJ2-3, with 9 bases fitting TRBD2. The V gene end was trimmed by 4 bases and the J gene end by 4 bases; junction bases not matched to a gene: 9. Germline V lookup: CDR1 SGHTA, CDR2 FQGNSA. The CDR3 is 16 amino acids. DNA for the CDR3: TGTGCCAGCAGCTATCAAGCGGGGGGAAGTGCAGATACGCAGTATTTT. Translated: CASSYQAGGSADTQYF.

This clonotype has at least ten counts. The chain uses TRBV13 and TRBJ2-7; no clear D. From germline, CDR1 is PRHDT and CDR2 FYEKMQ (reference sequence). Trimming removed 0 bases at V and 1 base at J, with 7 bases between. The CDR3 runs 14 residues. This CDR3 is CASSLGTVSYEQYF. CDR3 nucleotides: TGTGCCAGCAGCTTAGGTACAGTTTCCTACGAGCAGTACTTC.

This clonotype was recorded many times. V is TRBV6-2 or TRBV6-3 and J is TRBJ1-1; 8 bases map to TRBD1. There are 15 residues in the CDR3. V was clipped by 6 bases and J by 4 bases; unmatched bases: 10. CDR1 is MNHEY and CDR2 is SVGEGT in the germline V gene. The CDR3 region has the DNA TGTGCCAGCAGGGATGGACAGGGTTTGAGCACTGAAGCTTTCTTT. It translates to CASRDGQGLSTEAFF.

This clonotype was counted at least ten times. The rearrangement uses TRBV20-1 and TRBJ2-1; 9 bases map to TRBD2. The trim removed 0 bases at V and 3 bases at J, leaving 0 bases unmatched. From germline, CDR1 is DFQATT and CDR2 SNEGSKA (reference sequence). CDR3 length equals 14 residues. As DNA, the CDR3 is TGCAGTGCTAGAGATAGCGGGAGCTACAATGAGCAGTTCTTC. This encodes CSARDSGSYNEQFF.